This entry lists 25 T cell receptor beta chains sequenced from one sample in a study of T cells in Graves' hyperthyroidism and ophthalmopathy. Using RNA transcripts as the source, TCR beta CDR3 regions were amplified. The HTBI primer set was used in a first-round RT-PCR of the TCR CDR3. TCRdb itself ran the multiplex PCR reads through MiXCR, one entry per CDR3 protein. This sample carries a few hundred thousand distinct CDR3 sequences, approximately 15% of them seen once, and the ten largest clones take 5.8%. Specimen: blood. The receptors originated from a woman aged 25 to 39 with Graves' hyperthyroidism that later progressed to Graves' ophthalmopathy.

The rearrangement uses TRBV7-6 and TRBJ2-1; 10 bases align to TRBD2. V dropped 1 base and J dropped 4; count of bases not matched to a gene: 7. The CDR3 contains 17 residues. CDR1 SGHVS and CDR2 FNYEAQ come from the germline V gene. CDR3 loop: CASSLDGGLAVYNEQFF. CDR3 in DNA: TGTGCCAGCAGCTTAGACGGAGGACTAGCGGTTTACAATGAGCAGTTCTTC.

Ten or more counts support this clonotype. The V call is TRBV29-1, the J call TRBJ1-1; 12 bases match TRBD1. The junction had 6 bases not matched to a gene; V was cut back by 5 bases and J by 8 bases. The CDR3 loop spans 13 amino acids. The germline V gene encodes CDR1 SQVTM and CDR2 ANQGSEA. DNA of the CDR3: TGCAGCGTTTCGGGACAGGGGGCAAACGAAGCTTTCTTT. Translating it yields CSVSGQGANEAFF.

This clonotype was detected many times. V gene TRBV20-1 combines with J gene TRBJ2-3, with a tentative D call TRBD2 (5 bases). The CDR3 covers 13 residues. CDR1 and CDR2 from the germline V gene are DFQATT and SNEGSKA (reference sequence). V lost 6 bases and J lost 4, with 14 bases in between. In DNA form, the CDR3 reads TGCAGTGCGGACTTCGCGGGCGCAGATACGCAGTATTTT. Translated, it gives CSADFAGADTQYF.

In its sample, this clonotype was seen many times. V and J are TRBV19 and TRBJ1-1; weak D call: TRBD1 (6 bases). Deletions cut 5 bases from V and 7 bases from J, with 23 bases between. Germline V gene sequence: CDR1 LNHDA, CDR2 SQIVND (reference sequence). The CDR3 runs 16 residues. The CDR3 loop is CASSSRTLRQAYEAFF. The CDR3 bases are TGTGCCAGTAGTTCCCGTACCCTGAGACAGGCCTATGAAGCTTTCTTT. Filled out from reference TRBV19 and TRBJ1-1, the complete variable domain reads DGGITQSPKYLFRKEGQNVTLSCEQNLNHDAMYWYRQDPGQGLRLIYYSQIVNDFQKGDIAEGYSVSREKKESFPLTVTSAQKNPTAFYLCASSSRTLRQAYEAFFGQGTRLTVV.

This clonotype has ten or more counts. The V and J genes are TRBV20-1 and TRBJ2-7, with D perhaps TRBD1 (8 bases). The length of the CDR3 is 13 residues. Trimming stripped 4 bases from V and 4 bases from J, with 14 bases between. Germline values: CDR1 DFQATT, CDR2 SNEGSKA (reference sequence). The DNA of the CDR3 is TGCAGTGCTACACAGGGGGGGAAGTACGAGCAGTACTTC. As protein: CSATQGGKYEQYF.

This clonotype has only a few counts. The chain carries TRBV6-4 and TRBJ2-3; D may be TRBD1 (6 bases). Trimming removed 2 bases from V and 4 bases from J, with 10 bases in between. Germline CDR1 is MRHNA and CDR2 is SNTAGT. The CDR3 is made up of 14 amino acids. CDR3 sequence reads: CASSDTRGADTQYF. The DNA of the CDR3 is TGTGCCAGCAGTGACACCAGGGGCGCAGATACGCAGTATTTT.

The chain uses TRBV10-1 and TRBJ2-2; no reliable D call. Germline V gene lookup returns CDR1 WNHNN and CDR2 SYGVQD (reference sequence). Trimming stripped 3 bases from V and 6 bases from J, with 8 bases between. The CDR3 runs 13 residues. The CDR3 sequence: CASSEAIPGELFF. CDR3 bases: TGCGCCAGCAGTGAAGCCATACCCGGGGAGCTGTTTTTT.

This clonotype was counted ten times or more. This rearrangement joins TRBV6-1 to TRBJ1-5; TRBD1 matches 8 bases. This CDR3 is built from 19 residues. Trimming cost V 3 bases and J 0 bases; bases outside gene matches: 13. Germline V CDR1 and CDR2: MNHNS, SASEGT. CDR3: CASSDGKGTGFSSNQPQHF. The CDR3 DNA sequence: TGTGCCAGCAGTGACGGCAAAGGGACAGGTTTTTCTAGCAATCAGCCCCAGCATTTT.

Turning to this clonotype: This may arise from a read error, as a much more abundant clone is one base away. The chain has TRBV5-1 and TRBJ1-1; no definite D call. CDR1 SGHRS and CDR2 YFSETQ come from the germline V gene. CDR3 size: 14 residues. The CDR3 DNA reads TGCGCCAGCAGTGAGCTATCCGGGAACAGTGAAGCTTTCTTT. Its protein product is CASSELSGNSEAFF.

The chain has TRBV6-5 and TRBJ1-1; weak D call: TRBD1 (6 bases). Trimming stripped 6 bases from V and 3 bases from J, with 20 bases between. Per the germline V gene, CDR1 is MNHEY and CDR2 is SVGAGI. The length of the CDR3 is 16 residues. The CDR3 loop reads CASRPAGQNFYTEAFF. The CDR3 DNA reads TGTGCCAGCAGACCCGCCGGACAGAATTTCTACACTGAAGCTTTCTTT.

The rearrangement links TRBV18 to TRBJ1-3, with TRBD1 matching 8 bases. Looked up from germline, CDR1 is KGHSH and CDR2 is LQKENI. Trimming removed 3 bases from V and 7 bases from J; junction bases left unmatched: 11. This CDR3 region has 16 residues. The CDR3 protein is CASSPALGTGPNTIYF. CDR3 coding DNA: TGTGCCAGCTCACCGGCGTTGGGGACAGGCCCTAACACCATATATTTT.

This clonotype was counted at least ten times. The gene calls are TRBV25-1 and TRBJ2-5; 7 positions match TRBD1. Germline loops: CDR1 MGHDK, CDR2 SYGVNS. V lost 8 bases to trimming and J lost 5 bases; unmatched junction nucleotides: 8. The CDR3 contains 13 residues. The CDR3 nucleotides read TGTGCCAGCCGGACAGGAGGCGTCGAGACCCAGTACTTC. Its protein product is CASRTGGVETQYF.

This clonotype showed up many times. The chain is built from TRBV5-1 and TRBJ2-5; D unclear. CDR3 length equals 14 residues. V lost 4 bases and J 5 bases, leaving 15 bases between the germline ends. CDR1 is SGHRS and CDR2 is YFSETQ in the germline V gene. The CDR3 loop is CASSPDPNEETQYF. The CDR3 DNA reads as TGCGCCAGCAGCCCGGATCCCAACGAGGAGACCCAGTACTTC.

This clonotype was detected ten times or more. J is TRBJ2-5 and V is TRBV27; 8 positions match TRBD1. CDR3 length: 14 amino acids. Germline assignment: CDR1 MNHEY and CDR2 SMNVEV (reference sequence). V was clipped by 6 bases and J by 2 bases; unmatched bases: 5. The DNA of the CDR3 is TGTGCCAGCAGCAGGGACAGGCCTCAAGAGACCCAGTACTTC. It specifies CASSRDRPQETQYF.

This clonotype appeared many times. CDR3 DNA sequence: TGTGCCAGCAGTGTTCCCGGGGAGCTGTTTTTT. Residues: CASSVPGELFF. V usage is TRBV2 and J usage is TRBJ2-2; D is undetermined. Germline V gives CDR1 SNHLY, CDR2 FYNNEI. V was clipped by 4 bases and J by 6 bases, with 3 bases between them. CDR3 size: 11 residues.

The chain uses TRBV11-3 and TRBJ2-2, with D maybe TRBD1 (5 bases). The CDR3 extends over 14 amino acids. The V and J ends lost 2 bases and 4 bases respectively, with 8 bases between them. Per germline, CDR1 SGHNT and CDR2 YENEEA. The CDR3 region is CASSLQGGTGELFF. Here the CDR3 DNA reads TGTGCCAGCAGCTTACAGGGTGGCACCGGGGAGCTGTTTTTT.

CDR3 sequence reads: CASGLRTSVYNEQFF. The CDR3 DNA is TGTGCCAGCGGCCTCCGGACTAGCGTTTACAATGAGCAGTTCTTC. This chain joins TRBV2 and TRBJ2-1, with 9 bases fitting TRBD2. The CDR3 has 15 residues. Germline V gives CDR1 SNHLY, CDR2 FYNNEI. V lost 8 bases to trimming and J lost 4 bases; unmatched junction nucleotides: 9.

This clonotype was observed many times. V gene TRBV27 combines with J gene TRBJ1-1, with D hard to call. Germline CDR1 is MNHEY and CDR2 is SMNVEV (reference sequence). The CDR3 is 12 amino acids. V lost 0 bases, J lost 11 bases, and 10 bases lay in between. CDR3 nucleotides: TGTGCCAGCAGTTTATCGTCCGGGAGGGCTTTCTTT. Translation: CASSLSSGRAFF.

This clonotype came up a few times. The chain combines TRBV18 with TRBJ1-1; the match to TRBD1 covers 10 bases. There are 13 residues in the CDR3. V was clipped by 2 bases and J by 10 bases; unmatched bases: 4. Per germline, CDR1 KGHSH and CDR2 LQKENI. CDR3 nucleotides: TGTGCCAGCTCACCAAACCGGGACAGGGGAGCTTTCTTT. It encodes CASSPNRDRGAFF.

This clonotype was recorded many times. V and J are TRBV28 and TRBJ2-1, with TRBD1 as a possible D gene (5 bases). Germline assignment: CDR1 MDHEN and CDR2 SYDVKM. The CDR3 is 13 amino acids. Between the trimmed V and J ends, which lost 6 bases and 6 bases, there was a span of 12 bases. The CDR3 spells CASSSLRGNEQFF. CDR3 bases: TGTGCCAGCAGCTCCCTTAGGGGCAATGAGCAGTTCTTC.

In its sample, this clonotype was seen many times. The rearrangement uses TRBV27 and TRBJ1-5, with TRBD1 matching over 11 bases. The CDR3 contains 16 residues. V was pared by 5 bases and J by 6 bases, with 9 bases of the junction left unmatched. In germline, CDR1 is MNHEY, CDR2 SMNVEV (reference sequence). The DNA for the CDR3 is TGTGCCAGCAGTCCCGGGACAGGGGGAAGTAGTCAGCCCCAGCATTTT. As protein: CASSPGTGGSSQPQHF.

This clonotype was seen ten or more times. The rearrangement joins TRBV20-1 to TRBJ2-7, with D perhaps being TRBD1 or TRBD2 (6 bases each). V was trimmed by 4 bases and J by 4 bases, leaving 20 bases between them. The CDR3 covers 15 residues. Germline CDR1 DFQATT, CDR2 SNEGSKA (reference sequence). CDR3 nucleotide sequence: TGCAGTGCTATAGGATTAGGGGGGAAGGGGTACGAGCAGTACTTC. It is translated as CSAIGLGGKGYEQYF.

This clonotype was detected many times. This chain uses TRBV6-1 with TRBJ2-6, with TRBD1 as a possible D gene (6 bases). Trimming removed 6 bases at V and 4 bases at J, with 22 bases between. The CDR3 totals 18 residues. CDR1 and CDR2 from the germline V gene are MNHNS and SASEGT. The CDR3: CASSEWHNRATGANVLTF. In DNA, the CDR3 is TGTGCCAGCAGCGAATGGCATAACAGGGCCACCGGGGCCAACGTCCTGACTTTC.

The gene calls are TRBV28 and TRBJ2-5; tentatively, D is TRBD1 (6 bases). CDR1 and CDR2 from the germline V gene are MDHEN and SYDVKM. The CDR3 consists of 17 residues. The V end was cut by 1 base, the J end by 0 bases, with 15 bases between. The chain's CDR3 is CASSLFPAGEHQETQYF. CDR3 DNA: TGTGCCAGCAGTTTATTTCCGGCAGGGGAGCACCAAGAGACCCAGTACTTC.

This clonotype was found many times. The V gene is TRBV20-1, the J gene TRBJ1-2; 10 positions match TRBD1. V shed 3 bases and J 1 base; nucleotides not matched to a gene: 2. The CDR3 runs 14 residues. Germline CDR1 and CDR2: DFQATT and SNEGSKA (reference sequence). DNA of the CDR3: TGCAGTGCTAGGGGGACAGGGGATAACTATGGCTACACCTTC. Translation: CSARGTGDNYGYTF.